The 28 T cell receptor beta chains given below trace back to one sample, sequenced in a study of blood T cell repertoires in COVID-19. Repertoires were generated with immunoSEQ multiplex PCR, while TCRdb's copy carries only in-frame clones and drops some. This sample has more than 85,000 clones, with 80% to 90% found just once. The sequenced sample was peripheral blood. The receptors originated from a human donor in a cohort sampled during active COVID-19.

This clone was counted a few times. The chain is built from TRBV19 and TRBJ1-1; D unclear. Trimming took off 6 bases at V and 5 bases at J, with 13 bases between the two ends. CDR3 size: 13 residues. Germline V CDR1 and CDR2: LNHDA, SQIVND (reference sequence). The CDR3 DNA sequence: TGTGCCAGTAGGGAGAGGGTACGGACTGAAGCTTTCTTT. Translated, it gives CASRERVRTEAFF.

The V call is TRBV27, the J call TRBJ2-3, with D unclear. The CDR3 totals 14 residues. Germline V gives CDR1 MNHEY, CDR2 SMNVEV (reference sequence). The V and J ends lost 5 bases and 0 bases respectively, with 9 bases between them. The CDR3 sequence: CASSPPSSTDTQYF. For the CDR3, the DNA is TGTGCCAGCAGTCCCCCGTCTAGCACAGATACGCAGTATTTT.

This sequence joins TRBV6-6 and TRBJ1-2; 10 bases are shared with TRBD1. In germline, CDR1 is MNHNY, CDR2 SVGAGI (reference sequence). The CDR3 covers 16 residues. Losses at the gene ends were 8 bases for V and 4 bases for J; bases not matched to a gene: 13. DNA for the CDR3: TGTGCCAGCCAGACGAACAGAGGACAGGGGGGCTATGGCTACACCTTC. Translation gives CASQTNRGQGGYGYTF.

The V and J genes are TRBV18 and TRBJ2-6, with TRBD1 identical over 7 bases. V shed 4 bases and J 0 bases; nucleotides not matched to a gene: 9. The CDR3 totals 18 residues. Germline CDR1 is KGHSH and CDR2 is LQKENI. This CDR3 is CASSLTGQVGSGANVLTF. The CDR3 coding sequence is TGTGCCAGCTCACTTACTGGACAGGTGGGCTCTGGGGCCAACGTCCTGACTTTC.

V is TRBV5-4 and J is TRBJ1-4; unclear D gene. Germline assignment: CDR1 SGHNT and CDR2 YYREEE (reference sequence). Trimming removed 4 bases from V and 7 bases from J, with 8 bases in between. CDR3 size: 12 residues. The CDR3 nucleotides read TGTGCCAGCAGCCCTAACGGTGAAAAACTGTTTTTT. Protein sequence: CASSPNGEKLFF.

The chain joins TRBV3-1 (or the pseudogene TRBV3-2) to TRBJ1-5, with D perhaps TRBD1 (6 bases). The CDR3 totals 14 residues. Germline V gene data show CDR1 as LGHDT and CDR2 as YNNKEL (reference sequence). Trimming took 5 bases from V and 4 from J, leaving 12 bases between them. CDR3 DNA: TGTGCCAGCAGCGGGAGCCAGGGGAATCAGCCCCAGCATTTT. Amino acids: CASSGSQGNQPQHF.

The chain combines TRBV27 with TRBJ2-3, with 7 bases aligning to TRBD2. The trim removed 6 bases at V and 1 base at J, leaving 4 bases unmatched. Germline V gene lookup returns CDR1 MNHEY and CDR2 SMNVEV (reference sequence). The CDR3 is 14 amino acids. CDR3 amino acids: CASRVAGRTDTQYF. CDR3 in DNA: TGTGCCAGCAGGGTAGCGGGCCGCACAGATACGCAGTATTTT.

This clone was found once. The chain employs TRBV2 and TRBJ2-4; D possibly corresponds to TRBD2 (6 bases). The CDR3 is 14 residues long. The germline gives CDR1 SNHLY, CDR2 FYNNEI. The V and J ends lost 3 bases and 6 bases respectively, with 12 bases between them. The CDR3 coding sequence is TGTGCCAGCAGTGAGGGGGGTCCAGGAAACATTCAGTACTTC. Protein product: CASSEGGPGNIQYF.

The chain combines TRBV28 with TRBJ2-3; D remains ambiguous. Germline V gives CDR1 MDHEN, CDR2 SYDVKM. The CDR3 covers 14 residues. Between the trimmed V and J ends, which lost 7 bases and 1 base, there was a span of 12 bases. In DNA, the CDR3 is TGTGCCAGCAACCCCCCCCCGGGCACAGATACGCAGTATTTT. Translating gives CASNPPPGTDTQYF.

This clone has more than one count but fewer than ten. The rearrangement uses TRBV6-5 and TRBJ1-2; TRBD1 agrees at 9 bases. The CDR3 totals 15 residues. Trimming took 6 bases from V and 0 from J; bases not matched to a gene: 5. The germline CDR1 and CDR2 sequences are MNHEY and SVGAGI. Here the CDR3 DNA reads TGTGCCAGCAGATCGGGACAGGGTACTAACTATGGCTACACCTTC. The encoded protein is CASRSGQGTNYGYTF.

The chain has TRBV27 and TRBJ1-5; 8 nucleotides align to TRBD1. This CDR3 has 16 amino acids. Germline V CDR1 and CDR2: MNHEY, SMNVEV (reference sequence). Trimming took 4 bases from V and 7 from J; bases not matched to a gene: 12. The CDR3 reads CASSSTRTGSRQPQHF. The DNA of the CDR3 is TGTGCCAGCAGTTCGACTAGGACAGGGTCTCGGCAGCCCCAGCATTTT.

CDR3 DNA: TGTGCCAGCAGCTATCACGGGGGGAACACCGGGGAGCTGTTTTTT. Protein sequence: CASSYHGGNTGELFF. The V and J genes are TRBV6-5 and TRBJ2-2; tentatively, D is TRBD2 (6 bases). This CDR3 spans 15 amino acids. Trimming shortened V by 6 bases and J by 1 base, and 12 bases separated the two germline ends. Germline V gene data show CDR1 as MNHEY and CDR2 as SVGAGI.

V is TRBV2 and J is TRBJ1-3; a possible D gene is TRBD1 (5 bases). Germline values: CDR1 SNHLY, CDR2 FYNNEI. The CDR3 consists of 15 residues. V lost 6 bases and J lost 4, with 16 bases in between. The CDR3 region has the DNA TGTGCCAGCAGGACGGGACTTGGGGCGGGAAACACCATATATTTT. The encoded protein is CASRTGLGAGNTIYF.

In its sample, this clone was seen once. This rearrangement joins TRBV6-6 to TRBJ1-2; D is undetermined. Trimming took 10 bases from V and 8 from J, leaving 14 bases between them. The CDR3 covers 11 residues. The germline V gene has CDR1 MNHNY and CDR2 SVGAGI (reference sequence). DNA for the CDR3: TGTGCCACCCGGGTCGGAGACGGCTACACCTTC. Translation: CATRVGDGYTF.

CDR3 bases: TGTGCCAGCAGCGGGACAGGGGGCGGAGAGACCCAGTACTTC. Amino acid sequence: CASSGTGGGETQYF. The genes are TRBV5-4 and TRBJ2-5, with TRBD1 matching over 12 bases. Germline V gene data show CDR1 as SGHNT and CDR2 as YYREEE (reference sequence). Trimming at V came to 4 bases and at J to 4 bases, leaving 2 bases not matched to a gene. CDR3 length: 14 amino acids.

There are a few counts of this clone. The rearrangement links TRBV2 to TRBJ2-1; D may be TRBD2 (5 bases). In germline, CDR1 is SNHLY, CDR2 FYNNEI. V was pared by 7 bases and J by 4 bases, with 8 bases between. The CDR3 length is 12 residues. DNA for the CDR3: TGTGCCAGCAATGGACTTTACAATGAGCAGTTCTTC. Its translation: CASNGLYNEQFF.

The rearrangement joins TRBV12-3 or TRBV12-4 to TRBJ2-5; no definite D call. CDR3 size: 13 residues. The V and J ends lost 1 base and 5 bases respectively, with 8 bases between them. In DNA form, the CDR3 reads TGTGCCAGCAGTTTAGGCCCCCGGGAGACCCAGTACTTC. Its translation is CASSLGPRETQYF.

The chain is built from TRBV9 and TRBJ2-2; perhaps TRBD1 as D (6 bases). CDR3 size: 15 residues. Trimming took 4 bases from V and 0 from J, leaving 10 bases between them. The germline CDR1 and CDR2 sequences are SGDLS and YYNGEE. CDR3 in DNA: TGTGCCAGCAGCTCCCGACAGGCGAACACCGGGGAGCTGTTTTTT. It specifies CASSSRQANTGELFF.

This chain connects TRBV18 to TRBJ1-4, with a tentative D call TRBD1 (5 bases). Germline CDR1 is KGHSH and CDR2 is LQKENI. The CDR3 has 15 amino acids. V gave up 3 bases and J gave up 0 bases, with 8 bases separating them. CDR3 in DNA: TGTGCCAGCTCACCTGGACACGCAACTAATGAAAAACTGTTTTTT. Translated, it gives CASSPGHATNEKLFF. The variable domain in full, with the rest retrieved from reference TRBV18 and TRBJ1-4, is NAGVMQNPRHLVRRRGQEARLRCSPMKGHSHVYWYRQLPEEGLKFMVYLQKENIIDESGMPKERFSAEFPKEGPSILRIQQVVRGDSAAYFCASSPGHATNEKLFFGSGTQLSVL.

The CDR3 protein is CASSLGTGLTDTQYF. In nucleotides, the CDR3 is TGCGCCAGCAGCTTGGGGACAGGGCTCACAGATACGCAGTATTTT. The chain carries TRBV5-1 and TRBJ2-3; 8 bases agree with TRBD1. V was clipped by 0 bases and J by 2 bases; unmatched bases: 2. Germline V CDR1 and CDR2: SGHRS, YFSETQ. The CDR3 covers 15 residues.

The chain carries TRBV6-5 and TRBJ2-1; the match to TRBD1 covers 7 bases. The germline V gene has CDR1 MNHEY and CDR2 SVGAGI. Unmatched junction bases numbered 6, after V lost 0 bases and J lost 13 bases. The CDR3 is 13 amino acids. The CDR3 bases are TGTGCCAGCAGTTACTCGATTCAAGGGGGCCAGTTCTTC. As protein: CASSYSIQGGQFF.

In this sample, this clone turned up once. This chain uses TRBV6-2 or TRBV6-3 with TRBJ1-1, with 8 bases fitting TRBD1. This CDR3 is built from 16 residues. The germline CDR1 and CDR2 sequences are MNHEY and SVGEGT. Trimming removed 0 bases from V and 0 bases from J; junction bases left unmatched: 3. In nucleotides, the CDR3 is TGTGCCAGCAGTTACTCGTACAGGGGGGTGAACACTGAAGCTTTCTTT. Protein sequence: CASSYSYRGVNTEAFF.

CDR3 residues: CASSSSAFF. As DNA, the CDR3 is TGTGCCAGCAGTTCTTCCGCTTTCTTT. The gene calls are TRBV7-9 and TRBJ1-1; D is unclear. CDR1 is SEHNR, CDR2 FQNEAQ, per germline (reference sequence). This CDR3 is 9 amino acids long. The germline V and J ends were trimmed by 6 bases and 11 bases, with 7 bases remaining between them.

By proportion, this clone is medium-sized (0.01 to 0.1%). The chain's CDR3 is CASSLGTSGGSNTQYF. The DNA for the CDR3 is TGTGCCAGCAGCTTAGGGACTAGCGGGGGTTCTAATACGCAGTATTTT. This chain uses TRBV7-2 with TRBJ2-3; 13 nucleotides agree with TRBD2. After removal of 1 base from V and 7 bases from J, the junction contained 5 bases not matched to a gene. Germline CDR1 reads SGHTA; CDR2 reads FQGNSA. This CDR3 region has 16 residues.

The table lists this clone with a count of one. This chain uses TRBV5-4 with TRBJ2-7; 8 positions match TRBD1. The CDR3 loop spans 17 amino acids. V trimming: 3 bases; J trimming: 5 bases; junction bases outside the gene matches: 16. Germline V gene data show CDR1 as SGHNT and CDR2 as YYREEE (reference sequence). CDR3: CASSSLWLPGQENEQYF. The CDR3 DNA reads TGTGCCAGCAGCTCTTTATGGCTTCCGGGACAGGAGAACGAGCAGTACTTC.

This chain connects TRBV2 to TRBJ2-5; possibly TRBD1 for D (5 bases). The CDR3 contains 13 residues. With 8 bases removed from V and 0 bases from J, the gap between germline ends came to 10 bases. CDR1 SNHLY and CDR2 FYNNEI come from the germline V gene. CDR3 nucleotides: TGTGCCAGCGCTACAGGACACCAAGAGACCCAGTACTTC. Amino acids: CASATGHQETQYF.

The chain combines TRBV10-3 with TRBJ1-5; tentatively, D is TRBD1 (5 bases). CDR1 ENHRY and CDR2 SYGVKD come from the germline V gene. Trimming pared 6 bases from V and 1 base from J, leaving 13 bases between. This CDR3 spans 15 amino acids. In DNA, the CDR3 is TGTGCCATCAGCTCCGGGACTGAGAGCAATCAGCCCCAGCATTTT. Its translation is CAISSGTESNQPQHF.

This clone was detected once. The chain uses TRBV28 and TRBJ2-3, with D perhaps matching TRBD1 (6 bases). Germline V gene data show CDR1 as MDHEN and CDR2 as SYDVKM. This CDR3 spans 11 amino acids. Deletions cut 5 bases from V and 9 bases from J, with 9 bases between. CDR3 in amino acids: CASSPQGTQYF. In nucleotides, the CDR3 is TGTGCCAGCAGTCCACAGGGAACGCAGTATTTT.